Shown below are 18 T cell receptor beta chains from a single sample sequenced in a study of shared clonotypes between healthy human individuals. Only in-frame clones appear in the TCRdb table, and some are missing; sequencing was by immunoSEQ multiplex PCR. Of about 510,000 clones detected, roughly 95% appear once; the ten largest clones hold about 0.057%. Sample: naive CD4+ T cells sorted from blood. This sample's subset: CD45RA+ positively selected. These receptors came from a woman in her 30s in good health.

The chain combines TRBV5-1 with TRBJ2-5; no reliable D call. Germline V gene lookup returns CDR1 SGHRS and CDR2 YFSETQ. CDR3 length: 15 amino acids. Trimming shortened V by 1 base and J by 6 bases, and 16 bases separated the two germline ends. The CDR3 sequence: CASSLNYQPPKTQYF. The CDR3 DNA reads as TGCGCCAGCAGCTTGAATTACCAACCACCGAAGACCCAGTACTTC.

The chain is built from TRBV28 and TRBJ1-5, with D possibly TRBD1 on 5 matching bases. The CDR3 contains 14 residues. Trimming shortened V by 8 bases and J by 3 bases, and 14 bases separated the two germline ends. The germline gives CDR1 MDHEN, CDR2 SYDVKM. The CDR3 DNA follows: TGTGCCAGCTGGGGCAGCGTTAACAATCAGCCCCAGCATTTT. The encoded protein is CASWGSVNNQPQHF.

The chain uses TRBV18 and TRBJ2-5; 9 bases match TRBD2. Germline-derived CDR1 and CDR2 are KGHSH and LQKENI. Trimming at V came to 1 base and at J to 5 bases, leaving 5 bases not matched to a gene. The CDR3 covers 15 residues. CDR3 sequence: CASSPLAGVGETQYF. The CDR3 nucleotides are TGTGCCAGCTCACCACTAGCGGGAGTGGGGGAGACCCAGTACTTC.

The V call is TRBV27, the J call TRBJ1-1, with TRBD1 matching 8 bases. Trimming took 3 bases from V and 2 from J; bases not matched to a gene: 2. The germline V gene encodes CDR1 MNHEY and CDR2 SMNVEV (reference sequence). The CDR3 is 14 residues long. The CDR3 DNA reads TGTGCCAGCAGTTTCACAGGGGGAAACACTGAAGCTTTCTTT. Translation: CASSFTGGNTEAFF.

The V gene is TRBV28, the J gene TRBJ1-5, with 7 bases matching TRBD1. CDR3 size: 17 residues. V was clipped by 6 bases and J by 0 bases; unmatched bases: 11. Per the germline V gene, CDR1 is MDHEN and CDR2 is SYDVKM. This chain's CDR3 is CASSLLQGSYSNQPQHF. The CDR3 region has the DNA TGTGCCAGCAGCCTATTACAGGGGTCCTATAGCAATCAGCCCCAGCATTTT.

V usage is TRBV6-6 and J usage is TRBJ1-1, with D tentatively TRBD1 (5 bases). Germline V gene sequence: CDR1 MNHNY, CDR2 SVGAGI (reference sequence). The V and J ends lost 6 bases and 8 bases respectively, with 19 bases between them. The CDR3 runs to 14 residues. DNA for the CDR3: TGTGCCAGCAGGGTGAAACGGGGGGGGACCGAAGCTTTCTTT. Translated: CASRVKRGGTEAFF.

This chain joins TRBV7-9 and TRBJ1-1; possible D gene TRBD1, 5 bases. Trimming removed 3 bases at V and 5 bases at J, with 28 bases between. CDR1 and CDR2 from the germline V gene are SEHNR and FQNEAQ (reference sequence). The CDR3 runs to 19 residues. The CDR3 DNA is TGTGCCAGCAGCTTCAGGGAAGGGGCTAACATCAAAAAACGGACTGAAGCTTTCTTT. This codes for CASSFREGANIKKRTEAFF.

The rearrangement uses TRBV7-2 and TRBJ2-1; D is perhaps TRBD2 (5 bases). The CDR3 contains 12 residues. The ends were cut back, 3 bases at V and 7 bases at J, with 7 bases in the middle. CDR1 is SGHTA and CDR2 is FQGNSA in the germline V gene. The CDR3 here is CASSLDSNEQFF. CDR3 sequence (DNA): TGTGCCAGCAGCTTGGACTCGAATGAGCAGTTCTTC.

V gene TRBV5-1 combines with J gene TRBJ2-3; maybe TRBD2 (5 bases). CDR3 size: 13 residues. V was cut by 4 bases and J by 2 bases, with 8 bases left in between. Per germline, CDR1 SGHRS and CDR2 YFSETQ. DNA of the CDR3: TGCGCCAGCAGCCCGGGATACACAGATACGCAGTATTTT. As protein: CASSPGYTDTQYF. The full variable domain, with the rest looked up from reference TRBV5-1 and TRBJ2-3, is KAGVTQTPRYLIKTRGQQVTLSCSPISGHRSVSWYQQTPGQGLQFLFEYFSETQRNKGNFPGRFSGRQFSNSRSEMNVSTLELGDSALYLCASSPGYTDTQYFGPGTRLTVL.

A word on this clone: Distinct nucleotide sequences in the sample also encode this CDR3. The chain couples TRBV28 to TRBJ2-2; D uncertain. The V end was cut by 3 bases, the J end by 5 bases, with 4 bases between. The CDR3 runs 12 residues. The germline V gene has CDR1 MDHEN and CDR2 SYDVKM. CDR3 protein: CASSLDTGELFF. The CDR3 region has the DNA TGTGCCAGCAGTTTGGATACCGGGGAGCTGTTTTTT.

The V and J genes are TRBV29-1 and TRBJ2-4; a possible D gene is TRBD2 (6 bases). In germline, CDR1 is SQVTM, CDR2 ANQGSEA. The CDR3 covers 14 residues. Trimming took 6 bases from V and 4 from J, leaving 16 bases between them. DNA for the CDR3: TGCAGCGTGGGCCGGGGTAGCGGAAAAAACATTCAGTACTTC. Translated, it gives CSVGRGSGKNIQYF.

The sample holds one count of this clone. CDR3 residues: CASSPRPRSSYEQYF. DNA of the CDR3: TGTGCCAGCAGCCCCCGACCTCGGTCCTCCTACGAGCAGTACTTC. The chain links TRBV6-6 to TRBJ2-7; D gene unclear. V was clipped by 6 bases and J by 0 bases, with 15 bases between them. Germline CDR1 and CDR2: MNHNY and SVGAGI (reference sequence). There are 15 residues in the CDR3.

The CDR3 coding sequence is TGTGCCAGCAGAAAAGCAGGGGGTCATCAGCCCCAGCATTTT. This gives the protein CASRKAGGHQPQHF. The V and J genes are TRBV28 and TRBJ1-5; 7 nucleotides agree with TRBD1. V dropped 6 bases and J dropped 5; count of bases not matched to a gene: 7. The CDR3 runs 14 residues. Germline loops: CDR1 MDHEN, CDR2 SYDVKM.

The rearrangement uses TRBV5-1 and TRBJ1-2; TRBD1 is a possible D gene (6 bases). The germline CDR1 and CDR2 sequences are SGHRS and YFSETQ. V was cut by 1 base and J by 8 bases, with 15 bases left in between. This CDR3 has 14 amino acids. The CDR3 loop is CASSLLGANEGYTF. The CDR3 DNA reads TGCGCCAGCAGCTTGTTGGGGGCGAACGAGGGCTACACCTTC.

The chain uses TRBV11-1 and TRBJ2-5; 14 bases map to TRBD2. V lost 5 bases, J lost 5 bases, and 4 bases stayed unmatched. The germline V gene encodes CDR1 SGHAT and CDR2 FQDESV (reference sequence). There are 15 residues in the CDR3. The CDR3 sequence is CASSPRTSGRETQYF. DNA for the CDR3: TGTGCCAGCAGCCCGCGGACTAGCGGGAGGGAGACCCAGTACTTC.

This rearrangement joins TRBV5-1 to TRBJ1-1; D remains unclear. Germline values: CDR1 SGHRS, CDR2 YFSETQ. Deletions cut 0 bases from V and 5 bases from J, with 14 bases between. The CDR3 covers 15 residues. Written as DNA, the CDR3 is TGCGCCAGCAGCTTGGGAGGGAGGGTAGGGACTGAAGCTTTCTTT. As protein: CASSLGGRVGTEAFF. The full variable domain, completed using reference TRBV5-1 and TRBJ1-1, is KAGVTQTPRYLIKTRGQQVTLSCSPISGHRSVSWYQQTPGQGLQFLFEYFSETQRNKGNFPGRFSGRQFSNSRSEMNVSTLELGDSALYLCASSLGGRVGTEAFFGQGTRLTVV.

This rearrangement joins TRBV6-5 to TRBJ2-7; D ambiguous. The CDR3 totals 13 residues. Germline V gene data show CDR1 as MNHEY and CDR2 as SVGAGI. V lost 5 bases to trimming and J lost 2 bases, with 10 bases between them. The CDR3 region has the DNA TGTGCCAGCAGTCCCCTAACTCCCTACGAGCAGTACTTC. The encoded protein is CASSPLTPYEQYF.

The V gene is TRBV7-9, the J gene TRBJ2-3; D is unresolved. Trimming cost V 1 base and J 4 bases, with 6 bases left between them. The CDR3 is 13 amino acids. Germline CDR1 and CDR2: SEHNR and FQNEAQ (reference sequence). The DNA of the CDR3 is TGTGCCAGCAGCTTAGTTCGTGCAGATACGCAGTATTTT. Protein: CASSLVRADTQYF.